This T cell receptor (beta chain) was sequenced during a study of blood T cell repertoires in COVID-19. Looking at the study overall: Nucleic acid was either cDNA or gDNA, and it came from T cells, B-cell-depleted T cells, or PBMCs.

The V and J ends lost 5 bases and 7 bases respectively, with 20 bases between them. The V gene's germline CDR1 is SQVTM and CDR2 ANQGSEA. The CDR3 has 14 amino acids. Original processing methods: Reference gene primer amplification in the assay estimated nucleated cell counts. Here immunoSEQ multiplex PCR was the method, and the copy in TCRdb shows in-frame clones only, minus some. V, J and clone size derive from that table, while D and trimming were established from the DNA sequence. Of roughly 200,000 clones in the sample, around 83% were seen once. The sequenced sample was peripheral blood. This TCR derives from a woman of 80 years or more with acute or convalescent COVID-19. The V and J genes are TRBV29-1 and TRBJ2-5; D is perhaps TRBD2 (5 bases). This chain's CDR3 is CSVTGGSKLGTQYF. CDR3 DNA sequence: TGCAGCGTTACCGGCGGGTCGAAGTTGGGGACCCAGTACTTC.